Below are 17 T cell receptor beta chains sequenced from a single sample in a study of regulatory T cells in long-lasting Graves disease. Time point given: newly diagnosed GD, antithyroid drugs for less than 3 months. Extracted PBMC RNA gave rise to the TCR library. Combining iRepertoire HTBI primers with Arm-PCR of CDR3 regions, the authors built TCR beta libraries. TCRdb independently ran MiXCR on the multiplex PCR reads; one entry per CDR3 protein. The sample contains 500,000 or so distinct CDR3 sequences, around 15% of which appear only once. These data also formed part of another study, on T cells in Graves' hyperthyroidism and ophthalmopathy.

The sample consisted of peripheral blood mononuclear cells (PBMCs), taken at new diagnosis, from a patient treated with antithyroid drugs. The receptors shown here come from a woman between 45 and 60 years old with Graves disease.

This chain links TRBV5-1 with TRBJ2-6; a possible D gene is TRBD1 (6 bases). The germline gives CDR1 SGHRS, CDR2 YFSETQ. The germline V and J ends were trimmed by 5 bases and 1 base, with 10 bases remaining between them. There are 15 residues in the CDR3. In DNA, the CDR3 is TGCGCCAGCAGAATTACAGGGTCTGGGGCCAACGTCCTGACTTTC. Its protein product is CASRITGSGANVLTF. Based on the CDR3 plus reference TRBV5-1 and TRBJ2-6, the full variable domain is KAGVTQTPRYLIKTRGQQVTLSCSPISGHRSVSWYQQTPGQGLQFLFEYFSETQRNKGNFPGRFSGRQFSNSRSEMNVSTLELGDSALYLCASRITGSGANVLTFGAGSRLTVL.

The V and J genes are TRBV28 and TRBJ1-2, with D unclear. This CDR3 is 13 amino acids long. Germline CDR1 and CDR2: MDHEN and SYDVKM. V gave up 2 bases and J gave up 8 bases, with 12 bases separating them. CDR3 region: CASSLQPPMGYTF. The CDR3 region has the DNA TGTGCCAGCAGTTTACAGCCACCCATGGGCTACACCTTC.

This clonotype was seen many times. This chain joins TRBV12-3 or TRBV12-4 and TRBJ1-5; D possibly corresponds to TRBD1 (6 bases). The V gene lost 1 base and the J gene lost 2 bases, with 24 bases spanning the gap. This CDR3 comprises 20 residues. CDR3 region: CASSLVLRLGAEVGNQPQHF. The CDR3, as DNA: TGTGCCAGCAGTTTAGTTCTGCGGCTGGGGGCTGAGGTGGGCAATCAGCCCCAGCATTTT.

Regarding this clonotype: Just one base apart from a much larger clone, this may be a read error. The rearrangement links TRBV12-3 or TRBV12-4 to TRBJ2-7; 10 positions agree with TRBD2. The CDR3 spans 14 residues. J lost 7 bases, V lost 9 bases, and 12 bases had no gene match. In DNA, the CDR3 is TGTGCCAGTATTCGGACTAGCGGTTACAATGAGCAGTACTTC. This encodes CASIRTSGYNEQYF.

This clonotype has ten or more counts. The chain couples TRBV11-2 to TRBJ2-5; TRBD2 might be the D (7 bases). Germline CDR1 is SGHAT and CDR2 is FQNNGV. CDR3 size: 16 residues. Trimming took 5 bases from V and 4 from J, leaving 20 bases between them. In DNA form, the CDR3 reads TGTGCCAGCAGCCCTAGCGGACAGTCGTCGGGAGAGACCCAGTACTTC. Translation: CASSPSGQSSGETQYF.

The chain has TRBV6-2 or TRBV6-3 and TRBJ1-6, with 10 bases aligning to TRBD1. Unmatched junction bases numbered 1, after V lost 3 bases and J lost 8 bases. CDR1 and CDR2 from the germline V gene are MNHEY and SVGEGT. The CDR3 runs to 14 residues. The DNA for the CDR3 is TGTGCCAGCAGTTATGGGACAGGGGATTCACCCCTCCACTTT. Protein: CASSYGTGDSPLHF.

As to this clonotype: A clone one base away is much larger, so this may be a read error. Here the CDR3 DNA reads TGCAGTGCTAGAGATAGCGGGAGCTCCTACTATGAGCAGTTCTTC. Amino acid sequence: CSARDSGSSYYEQFF. The chain combines TRBV20-1 with TRBJ2-1, with 9 bases lining up with TRBD2. This CDR3 region has 15 residues. Germline assignment: CDR1 DFQATT and CDR2 SNEGSKA (reference sequence).

The chain uses TRBV19 and TRBJ2-2; D may be TRBD2 (6 bases). CDR1 is LNHDA and CDR2 is SQIVND in the germline V gene (reference sequence). The CDR3 is made up of 14 amino acids. The V end lost 8 bases, the J end lost 4 bases, and 14 bases lay between the germline ends. The CDR3 coding sequence is TGTGCCAGTTTTGGAGGGTTCCCCACCGGGGAGCTGTTTTTT. Its translation is CASFGGFPTGELFF.

Only one count was recorded for this clonotype. This likely came from a read error, as a far larger clone is one base away. The gene calls are TRBV28 and TRBJ2-7; the D gene is possibly TRBD2 (6 bases). From germline, CDR1 is MDHEN and CDR2 SYDVKM. V was shortened by 5 bases and J by 7 bases, with 15 bases between the two germline ends. This CDR3 has 13 amino acids. The DNA for the CDR3 is TGTGCCAGCAGTGGGGACTCCTACAATGAGCAGTACTTC. Translation gives CASSGDSYNEQYF.

In this sample, this clonotype turned up a few times. This chain links TRBV2 with TRBJ2-7, with 12 nucleotides matching TRBD2. Germline CDR1 is SNHLY and CDR2 is FYNNEI. This CDR3 has 14 residues. Trimming removed 8 bases from V and 6 bases from J; junction bases left unmatched: 8. CDR3 residues: CASFGLAGYPEQYF. CDR3 in DNA: TGTGCCAGCTTTGGACTAGCGGGATACCCCGAGCAGTACTTC.

This clonotype was seen many times. The chain uses TRBV6-1 and TRBJ1-5; perhaps TRBD1 as D (5 bases). Trimming shortened V by 2 bases and J by 6 bases, and 14 bases separated the two germline ends. Germline loops: CDR1 MNHNS, CDR2 SASEGT. The CDR3 is made up of 15 amino acids. The CDR3 sequence: CASSERLGESQPQHF. CDR3 bases: TGTGCCAGCAGTGAAAGACTGGGGGAAAGTCAGCCCCAGCATTTT.

The chain combines TRBV27 with TRBJ2-2, with no clear D. V was cut by 4 bases and J by 6 bases, with 6 bases left in between. Germline lookup yields CDR1 MNHEY and CDR2 SMNVEV (reference sequence). This CDR3 region has 12 residues. CDR3 nucleotides: TGTGCCAGCAGTTCCGCCGCCGGGGAGCTGTTTTTT. Translated: CASSSAAGELFF.

This clonotype appeared a few times. The V call is TRBV29-1, the J call TRBJ1-2, with TRBD1 identical over 9 bases. With V trimmed by 7 bases and J by 1 base, 4 bases remained unmatched. Germline V lookup: CDR1 SQVTM, CDR2 ANQGSEA. The CDR3 sequence is 13 residues long. The DNA for the CDR3 is TGCAGCGCTGGACAGGGGAATAACTATGGCTACACCTTC. This codes for CSAGQGNNYGYTF.

The sample holds many counts of this clonotype. The V call is TRBV6-2 or TRBV6-3, the J call TRBJ1-5; D not certain. Trimming removed 7 bases from V and 0 bases from J, with 16 bases in between. This CDR3 comprises 16 residues. Germline lookup yields CDR1 MNHEY and CDR2 SVGEGT. The CDR3 DNA sequence: TGTGCCAGCACCAAGGGCGGGCGTCTTAGCAATCAGCCCCAGCATTTT. The encoded protein is CASTKGGRLSNQPQHF.

The gene calls are TRBV20-1 and TRBJ2-2; D gene unclear. The germline V gene has CDR1 DFQATT and CDR2 SNEGSKA (reference sequence). The ends were cut back, 3 bases at V and 7 bases at J, with 9 bases in the middle. The CDR3 length is 12 residues. The CDR3 region is CSASSSGGELFF. The CDR3 region has the DNA TGCAGTGCTAGTAGTTCCGGCGGGGAGCTGTTTTTT.

This clonotype was detected only once. The J gene is TRBJ2-3, the V gene TRBV7-3; no clear D. The length of the CDR3 is 14 residues. Germline CDR1 reads SGHTA; CDR2 reads FQGTGA. V lost 3 bases and J lost 3, with 10 bases in between. The CDR3 sequence: CASSLEPMTDTQYF. CDR3 nucleotides: TGTGCCAGCAGCTTGGAGCCGATGACAGATACGCAGTATTTT.

Ten or more counts support this clonotype. The chain couples TRBV25-1 to TRBJ2-7; 9 nucleotides agree with TRBD1. Germline-derived CDR1 and CDR2 are MGHDK and SYGVNS. The CDR3 has 13 amino acids. J lost 7 bases, V lost 5 bases, and 6 bases had no gene match. The CDR3 sequence: CASSPQGAREQYF. DNA of the CDR3: TGTGCCAGCAGTCCACAGGGGGCCAGGGAGCAGTACTTC.